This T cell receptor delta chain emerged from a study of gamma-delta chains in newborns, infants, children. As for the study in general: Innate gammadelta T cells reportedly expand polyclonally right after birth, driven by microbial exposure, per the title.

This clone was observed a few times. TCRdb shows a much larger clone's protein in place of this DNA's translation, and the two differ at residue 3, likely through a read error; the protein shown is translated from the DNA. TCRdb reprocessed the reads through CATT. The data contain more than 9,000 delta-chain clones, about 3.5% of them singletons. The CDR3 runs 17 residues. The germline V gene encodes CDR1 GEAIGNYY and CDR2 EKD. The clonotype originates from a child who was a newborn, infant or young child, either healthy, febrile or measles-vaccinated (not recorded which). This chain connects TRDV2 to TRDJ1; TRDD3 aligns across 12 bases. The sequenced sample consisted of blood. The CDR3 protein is CASDPVLGDTIERKLIF. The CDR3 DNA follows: TGTGCCAGTGACCCCGTACTGGGGGATACAATTGAGAGGAAACTCATCTTT.